The source of this T cell receptor (beta chain) is a study of T cells after yellow fever vaccination. Study background: Libraries from low-cell-number fractions were prepared with the SMART-Seq v4 Ultra Low Input RNA kit.

Trimming took off 5 bases at V and 5 bases at J, with 15 bases between the two ends. The germline gives CDR1 SQVTM, CDR2 ANQGSEA. This CDR3 spans 13 amino acids. Study outcomes and limitations: Most clones from primary vaccination were detected again post-booster (about 95% CD4, about 85% CD8). Overall, a small share of clonotypes was seen in both CD4 and CD8 compartments.

This clonotype has a count of ten or more. Its antigen remains unknown. TCRdb ran MiXCR on the 5' RACE reads and lists one entry per CDR3 protein. The repertoire has about 350,000 distinct CDR3 sequences, 7% to 9% of them found once; the top ten carry approximately 15%. The chain recombines TRBV29-1 with TRBJ2-5; D might be TRBD2 (6 bases). Sequenced material: PBMCs, taken more than 35 days after the first yellow fever vaccination. The clonotype originates from a man between 18 and 29 years old who received the YFV17D yellow fever vaccine. The CDR3 nucleotides read TGCAGCGTTCCGGGAGTAGGGGCGGAGACCCAGTACTTC. It codes for CSVPGVGAETQYF.